This entry lists 32 T cell receptor beta chains sequenced from one sample in a study of neoadjuvant anti-PD-1 for oral cavity cancer. Profiling relied on immunoSEQ multiplex PCR, and the TCRdb table lists in-frame clones only, not all of them. Of around 7,200 clones detected, 50% to 65% appear once; the ten largest clones hold under 6.5%. The specimen was tumor tissue, collected before nivolumab (anti-PD-1) treatment. These receptor sequences come from a person aged 35-79 years with oral cavity squamous cell carcinoma.

This clone was picked up a small number of times. The rearrangement links TRBV15 to TRBJ2-7, with D perhaps assigned TRBD1 or TRBD2 (5 bases each). The V gene lost 1 base and the J gene lost 2 bases, with 9 bases spanning the gap. The CDR3 covers 14 residues. Germline V gene sequence: CDR1 LNHNV, CDR2 YYDKDF (reference sequence). The DNA of the CDR3 is TGTGCCACCAGCAGAGTGGGGGAAACCTACGAGCAGTACTTC. As protein: CATSRVGETYEQYF.

The CDR3 sequence is CAWGTFRTDTQYF. The DNA of the CDR3 is TGTGCCTGGGGTACGTTTCGCACAGATACGCAGTATTTT. The J gene is TRBJ2-3, the V gene TRBV30; no definite D call. Germline V lookup: CDR1 GTSNPN, CDR2 SVGIG (reference sequence). Between the trimmed V and J ends, which lost 5 bases and 1 base, there was a span of 10 bases. This CDR3 is built from 13 residues.

In DNA, the CDR3 is TGTGCCAGCAGCTTGGGATCTGTGAACACCGGGGAGCTGTTTTTT. This sequence encodes CASSLGSVNTGELFF. The rearrangement links TRBV5-6 to TRBJ2-2, with D hard to call. This CDR3 spans 15 amino acids. Germline lookup yields CDR1 SGHDT and CDR2 YYEEEE. V was shortened by 0 bases and J by 1 base, with 7 bases between the two germline ends.

For this clone: The germline gene is not matched at one end of the junction; a read error may be the cause. The chain links TRBV7-7 to TRBJ2-5, with a tentative D call TRBD2 (6 bases). The CDR3 length is 15 residues. CDR1 and CDR2 (germline): SSHAT, FNYEAQ (reference sequence). Here the CDR3 DNA reads TGTGCCGGCAGCCCGGGAGACTTGTTCCAAGAGACCCAGTACTTC. It encodes CAGSPGDLFQETQYF.

A few counts support this clone. The V and J genes are TRBV6-1 and TRBJ1-2; D gene unclear. This CDR3 has 14 residues. The germline V gene encodes CDR1 MNHNS and CDR2 SASEGT. With 3 bases removed from V and 4 bases from J, the gap between germline ends came to 12 bases. CDR3 region: CASSDRNKIYGYTF. CDR3 sequence (DNA): TGTGCCAGCAGTGACAGAAACAAAATCTATGGCTACACCTTC.

The chain recombines TRBV7-2 with TRBJ2-7; D remains ambiguous. The CDR3 contains 11 residues. V was trimmed by 1 base and J by 4 bases, leaving 2 bases between them. Germline V gene data show CDR1 as SGHTA and CDR2 as FQGNSA. The CDR3 DNA reads TGTGCCAGCAGCTTAGTATACGAGCAGTACTTC. This gives the protein CASSLVYEQYF.

The chain recombines TRBV5-1 with TRBJ1-1, with unresolved D. This CDR3 spans 13 amino acids. Germline V gene sequence: CDR1 SGHRS, CDR2 YFSETQ. The germline V and J ends were trimmed by 2 bases and 4 bases, with 9 bases remaining between them. The CDR3 region is CASSLGSSTEAFF. For the CDR3, the DNA is TGCGCCAGCAGCTTAGGGAGCAGCACTGAAGCTTTCTTT.

This clone turned up a few times. The J gene is TRBJ2-5, the V gene TRBV2; D may match TRBD1 or TRBD2 (7 bases each). CDR1 SNHLY and CDR2 FYNNEI come from the germline V gene. V lost 6 bases and J 5 bases, leaving 13 bases between the germline ends. This CDR3 has 13 residues. CDR3 sequence reads: CASSLRGGETQYF. CDR3 in DNA: TGTGCCAGCAGCCTCAGGGGGGGCGAGACCCAGTACTTC.

CDR3 nucleotides: TGCGCCAGCAGCTTGGGGCTAGCGGGAGTTTCTACGCAGTATTTT. It is translated as CASSLGLAGVSTQYF. The rearrangement links TRBV5-1 to TRBJ2-3; 10 bases fit TRBD2. The trim removed 0 bases at V and 8 bases at J, leaving 6 bases unmatched. The CDR3 sequence is 15 residues long. Germline V gene sequence: CDR1 SGHRS, CDR2 YFSETQ. Together with reference TRBV5-1 and TRBJ2-3, the CDR3 gives the full variable domain: KAGVTQTPRYLIKTRGQQVTLSCSPISGHRSVSWYQQTPGQGLQFLFEYFSETQRNKGNFPGRFSGRQFSNSRSEMNVSTLELGDSALYLCASSLGLAGVSTQYFGPGTRLTVL.

V gene TRBV2 combines with J gene TRBJ2-7; perhaps TRBD1 as D (6 bases). From germline, CDR1 is SNHLY and CDR2 FYNNEI. The CDR3 is made up of 14 amino acids. Trimming took off 7 bases at V and 4 bases at J, with 17 bases between the two ends. The CDR3: CASIGGELGYEQYF. The CDR3 nucleotides read TGTGCCAGCATAGGGGGAGAATTGGGTTACGAGCAGTACTTC.

The chain carries TRBV12-5 and TRBJ2-3; maybe TRBD2 (7 bases). Looked up from germline, CDR1 is LGHNT and CDR2 is FRNRAP. The V end was cut by 6 bases, the J end by 4 bases, with 23 bases between. The CDR3 totals 17 residues. The CDR3 region is CASGPGGGGRRADTQYF. In DNA, the CDR3 is TGTGCTAGTGGCCCCGGGGGCGGGGGCAGGAGGGCAGATACGCAGTATTTT. Drawing the rest from reference TRBV12-5 and TRBJ2-3, the complete variable domain is DARVTQTPRHKVTEMGQEVTMRCQPILGHNTVFWYRQTMMQGLELLAYFRNRAPLDDSGMPKDRFSAEMPDATLATLKIQPSEPRDSAVYFCASGPGGGGRRADTQYFGPGTRLTVL.

The chain combines TRBV5-4 with TRBJ2-7; D remains ambiguous. V was cut by 0 bases and J by 4 bases, with 11 bases left in between. Per the germline V gene, CDR1 is SGHNT and CDR2 is YYREEE (reference sequence). The CDR3 is 14 amino acids. The CDR3 here is CASSLALGRYEQYF. CDR3 bases: TGTGCCAGCAGCTTGGCCCTCGGCAGATACGAGCAGTACTTC.

The chain employs TRBV6-1 and TRBJ1-1; maybe TRBD1 (5 bases). V was pared by 5 bases and J by 0 bases, with 13 bases between. CDR1 and CDR2 from the germline V gene are MNHNS and SASEGT. The length of the CDR3 is 15 residues. The CDR3 nucleotides are TGTGCCAGCAGTTCAAGACAGCCCATGAACACTGAAGCTTTCTTT. Encoded protein: CASSSRQPMNTEAFF.

There are a few counts of this clone. V and J are TRBV18 and TRBJ2-1; 8 bases align to TRBD2. Trimming cost V 2 bases and J 1 base; bases outside gene matches: 10. CDR1 is KGHSH and CDR2 is LQKENI in the germline V gene. The CDR3 runs to 18 residues. The CDR3, as DNA: TGTGCCAGCTCACCATCCCTGGGCGGGGGGCTTTCCTACAATGAGCAGTTCTTC. It translates to CASSPSLGGGLSYNEQFF.

The table lists this clone with a few counts. The DNA of the CDR3 is TGTGCCAGCCGTGAGATAGACATGAACACTGAAGCTTTCTTT. Its translation is CASREIDMNTEAFF. J is TRBJ1-1 and V is TRBV5-4; D unclear. The CDR3 is 14 residues long. V lost 7 bases to trimming and J lost 0 bases, with 13 bases between them. CDR1 and CDR2 from the germline V gene are SGHNT and YYREEE (reference sequence).

The chain recombines TRBV7-9 with TRBJ2-7; D not certain. The CDR3 sequence is 14 residues long. V was pared by 2 bases and J by 0 bases, with 8 bases between. Germline CDR1 is SEHNR and CDR2 is FQNEAQ (reference sequence). For the CDR3, the DNA is TGTGCCAGCAGCTTAACCGGAAGCTCCTACGAGCAGTACTTC. Encoded protein: CASSLTGSSYEQYF. Using reference TRBV7-9 and TRBJ2-7 for the parts outside the CDR3, the full variable domain is DTGVSQNPRHKITKRGQNVTFRCDPISEHNRLYWYRQTLGQGPEFLTYFQNEAQLEKSRLLSDRFSAERPKGSFSTLEIQRTEQGDSAMYLCASSLTGSSYEQYFGPGTRLTVT.

The sample holds a few counts of this clone. This chain links TRBV7-2 with TRBJ1-2, with D uncertain. The CDR3 totals 12 residues. The V gene's germline CDR1 is SGHTA and CDR2 FQGNSA. V gave up 1 base and J gave up 8 bases, with 8 bases separating them. CDR3 coding DNA: TGTGCCAGCAGCTTAGGGACTTCAGGCTACACCTTC. Translation: CASSLGTSGYTF.

This clone was detected once. This chain uses TRBV6-5 with TRBJ2-5, with unresolved D. Deletions cut 5 bases from V and 4 bases from J, with 11 bases between. CDR3 size: 13 residues. Germline V CDR1 and CDR2: MNHEY, SVGAGI. In DNA, the CDR3 is TGTGCCAGCAGTCAGGTCGCAGCAGAGACCCAGTACTTC. Amino acids: CASSQVAAETQYF.

This chain joins TRBV27 and TRBJ1-5; 7 bases match TRBD1. CDR1 and CDR2 (germline): MNHEY, SMNVEV (reference sequence). This CDR3 region has 15 residues. Trimming took 4 bases from V and 1 from J; bases not matched to a gene: 4. The CDR3: CASSSDRKSNQPQHF. CDR3 coding DNA: TGTGCCAGCAGTTCGGACAGGAAAAGCAATCAGCCCCAGCATTTT.

On this clone: Other DNA sequences from this sample encode an identical CDR3 as well. The chain is built from TRBV10-1 and TRBJ2-6; perhaps TRBD1 as D (5 bases). The CDR3 is made up of 18 amino acids. With 3 bases removed from V and 0 bases from J, the gap between germline ends came to 15 bases. Germline CDR1 is WNHNN and CDR2 is SYGVQD (reference sequence). In nucleotides, the CDR3 is TGCGCCAGCAGTGATACCTTAGGGGCGAACTCTGGGGCCAACGTCCTGACTTTC. It codes for CASSDTLGANSGANVLTF.

The V and J genes are TRBV14 and TRBJ1-1, with 7 bases lining up with TRBD1. With 8 bases clipped from V and 6 bases from J, the junction kept 12 bases outside the gene matches. Germline V gene sequence: CDR1 SGHDN, CDR2 FVKESK. This CDR3 region has 14 residues. CDR3 in amino acids: CASSLRQGFSEAFF. In DNA form, the CDR3 reads TGTGCCAGCTCTTTGAGACAGGGTTTTTCTGAAGCTTTCTTT.

The chain uses TRBV30 and TRBJ1-5; D is ambiguous. The CDR3 extends over 13 amino acids. Germline CDR1 and CDR2: GTSNPN and SVGIG (reference sequence). The germline V and J ends were trimmed by 0 bases and 1 base, with 4 bases remaining between them. CDR3 sequence reads: CAWSVQSNQPQHF. CDR3 sequence (DNA): TGTGCCTGGAGTGTACAGAGCAATCAGCCCCAGCATTTT.

This chain joins TRBV15 and TRBJ2-4; 12 nucleotides match TRBD2. The junction had 5 bases not matched to a gene; V was cut back by 3 bases and J by 8 bases. The CDR3 is made up of 15 amino acids. Germline loops: CDR1 LNHNV, CDR2 YYDKDF (reference sequence). The CDR3 sequence is CATSRTSGSADIQYF. The CDR3 region has the DNA TGTGCCACCAGCAGGACTAGCGGGAGCGCAGACATTCAGTACTTC.

This clone has more than one count but fewer than ten. This rearrangement joins TRBV30 to TRBJ2-1; D unclear. The CDR3 is made up of 11 amino acids. CDR1 and CDR2 from the germline V gene are GTSNPN and SVGIG (reference sequence). Between the trimmed V and J ends, which lost 0 bases and 11 bases, there was a span of 8 bases. The CDR3 sequence: CAWSVTNQQFF. CDR3 bases: TGTGCCTGGAGTGTTACTAACCAGCAGTTCTTC.

The rearrangement joins TRBV6-5 to TRBJ2-5; maybe TRBD2 (5 bases). This CDR3 contains 15 residues. CDR1 is MNHEY and CDR2 is SVGAGI in the germline V gene. Trimming pared 6 bases from V and 1 base from J, leaving 15 bases between. Written as DNA, the CDR3 is TGTGCCAGCAGCTCCCCACTAGTCCTCCAAGAGACCCAGTACTTC. It codes for CASSSPLVLQETQYF.

The rearrangement uses TRBV19 and TRBJ2-5; TRBD2 aligns across 7 bases. The ends lost 3 bases at V and 2 bases at J; junction bases unmatched: 9. Germline values: CDR1 LNHDA, CDR2 SQIVND (reference sequence). CDR3 length: 16 residues. This CDR3 reads CASSIRGGGGQETQYF. The CDR3 nucleotides read TGTGCCAGTAGTATCCGCGGCGGGGGTGGTCAAGAGACCCAGTACTTC.

This clone has a handful of counts. The gene calls are TRBV14 and TRBJ2-1, with a possible D match to TRBD2 (5 bases). This CDR3 is built from 18 residues. The germline V gene encodes CDR1 SGHDN and CDR2 FVKESK. Between the trimmed V and J ends, which lost 0 bases and 0 bases, there was a span of 15 bases. The DNA for the CDR3 is TGTGCCAGCAGCCAAGATTGGGCTAGCTCGAGCTCCTACAATGAGCAGTTCTTC. It codes for CASSQDWASSSSYNEQFF.

The chain uses TRBV19 and TRBJ1-1; D may be TRBD1 (6 bases). The CDR3 has 14 residues. Germline V CDR1 and CDR2: LNHDA, SQIVND (reference sequence). With 5 bases removed from V and 4 bases from J, the gap between germline ends came to 14 bases. CDR3 DNA: TGTGCCAGTAGTGGTCGCGAAGGGGGCACTGAAGCTTTCTTT. It yields the protein CASSGREGGTEAFF.

The chain uses TRBV27 and TRBJ2-3; 8 bases line up with TRBD1. The CDR3 covers 17 residues. V was pared by 7 bases and J by 0 bases, with 12 bases of the junction left unmatched. CDR1 is MNHEY, CDR2 SMNVEV, per germline (reference sequence). The CDR3 nucleotides read TGTGCCAGCACCGCCCGGGGGACAGGCTTTAGCACAGATACGCAGTATTTT. Translated, it gives CASTARGTGFSTDTQYF.

The chain carries TRBV6-1 and TRBJ2-2, with TRBD2 matching over 14 bases. Per the germline V gene, CDR1 is MNHNS and CDR2 is SASEGT. After removal of 3 bases from V and 0 bases from J, the junction contained 3 bases not matched to a gene. The CDR3 contains 18 residues. CDR3 DNA sequence: TGTGCCAGCAGTGAGGGACTAGCGGGGGCGGCGAACACCGGGGAGCTGTTTTTT. It is translated as CASSEGLAGAANTGELFF.

This clone has just one count. V and J are TRBV5-1 and TRBJ1-1; D possibly corresponds to TRBD1 (5 bases). Trimming took 9 bases from V and 1 from J, leaving 22 bases between them. The length of the CDR3 is 16 residues. From germline, CDR1 is SGHRS and CDR2 YFSETQ. The CDR3 DNA reads TGCGCCACCCAAGAGGGTACAGGACTCTCGAACACTGAAGCTTTCTTT. This codes for CATQEGTGLSNTEAFF.

In its sample, this clone is medium-sized (0.01 to 0.1%). The rearrangement joins TRBV16 to TRBJ2-1; D is ambiguous. Germline CDR1 is KGHSY and CDR2 is FQNENV. V lost 4 bases, J lost 5 bases, and 3 bases lay in between. The CDR3 contains 11 residues. The CDR3 is CASSPNNEQFF. CDR3 in DNA: TGTGCCAGCAGCCCTAACAATGAGCAGTTCTTC.